A single T cell receptor (beta chain) is shown here with its context. Assay: immunoSEQ multiplex PCR; the TCRdb copy retains only in-frame clones and omits some. This table holds roughly 120,000 clones, about 93% found once. The data derive from a study of cytomegalovirus exposure and HLA in healthy donors. The CDR3 is 16 residues long. After removal of 2 bases from V and 5 bases from J, the junction contained 5 bases not matched to a gene. Germline V gene data show CDR1 as SGHDN and CDR2 as FVKESK. Sequenced input: PBMCs. The chain employs TRBV14 and TRBJ2-1; TRBD2 matches at 11 bases. This sequence was found in a woman aged 18-29 years in good health and CMV-seronegative. CDR3 DNA: TGTGCCAGCAGCCAACAGCGACTAGCGGGAAACAATGAGCAGTTCTTC. Residues: CASSQQRLAGNNEQFF. Full variable domain (remainder filled in from reference TRBV14 and TRBJ2-1): EAGVTQFPSHSVIEKGQTVTLRCDPISGHDNLYWYRRVMGKEIKFLLHFVKESKQDESGMPNNRFLAERTGGTYSTLKVQPAELEDSGVYFCASSQQRLAGNNEQFFGPGTRLTVL.